This record covers a single T cell receptor (beta chain). Alongside a J-beta primer mix, a sample-barcoded 5' primer served in a second PCR lasting about 7 to 11 cycles. All samples gave at least 2.5 million CDR3-containing paired-end reads. MiXCR, applied by TCRdb to the 5' RACE reads, yields one record per CDR3 protein. The sample comprises some 1.5 million distinct CDR3 sequences, about 30% of which are singletons, and roughly 8% rests with the top ten. Healthy Caucasians from Russia aged 6 to 90 served as donors. A minimum of 5 micrograms of total RNA was extracted per sample. The V end lost 0 bases, the J end lost 4 bases, and 7 bases lay between the germline ends. The length of the CDR3 is 12 residues. The V gene's germline CDR1 is SQVTM and CDR2 ANQGSEA. The data stem from a study of blood T cells in healthy people across ages.

The chain combines TRBV29-1 with TRBJ2-7; D not certain. Sequenced sample: blood. The sequence was obtained from a woman aged 25-40 years in good health. The CDR3 nucleotides are TGCAGCGTTGAAGATCGTAGATACGAGCAGTACTTC. Translation gives CSVEDRRYEQYF.